A single sample gave rise to the 30 T cell receptor beta chains below, sequenced in a study of T cell repertoires in cytomegalovirus infection. One entry per CDR3 protein, called by TCRdb with MiXCR from the reads. In the table there are 290,000 or so distinct CDR3 sequences, roughly 25% of which are singletons. The sequenced material came from PBMCs. All receptors derive from a human donor in good health (CMV status not recorded). Some clones in this sample may be carry-over from other donors' samples.

The J gene is TRBJ1-5, the V gene TRBV28; D may be TRBD1 (6 bases). The V gene's germline CDR1 is MDHEN and CDR2 SYDVKM. V was shortened by 5 bases and J by 5 bases, with 19 bases between the two germline ends. This CDR3 is 16 amino acids long. For the CDR3, the DNA is TGTGCCAGCAGTCCCTTTCAGGGGACGGGATATCAGCCCCAGCATTTT. Its protein product is CASSPFQGTGYQPQHF.

For the CDR3, the DNA is TGCGCCAGCAGCTTGGATTCCGGGGGGGGGAACAATTCACCCCTCCACTTT. This sequence encodes CASSLDSGGGNNSPLHF. V and J are TRBV5-1 and TRBJ1-6, with D possibly matching TRBD1 (5 bases). The CDR3 sequence is 17 residues long. The germline CDR1 and CDR2 sequences are SGHRS and YFSETQ. V gave up 0 bases and J gave up 7 bases, with 17 bases separating them.

V usage is TRBV4-2 and J usage is TRBJ2-1; 7 bases align to TRBD2. The V and J ends lost 6 bases and 1 base, in that order; junction bases with no gene match: 9. Per germline, CDR1 LGHNA and CDR2 YNFKEQ. The CDR3 runs to 16 residues. The CDR3 nucleotides read TGTGCCAGCAGTTCTAGCGGTACCCTTTCCTACAATGAGCAGTTCTTC. Amino acids: CASSSSGTLSYNEQFF.

Note on this clonotype: It may be a read error: a sequence one base away is much more abundant. The chain links TRBV9 to TRBJ2-1; 14 nucleotides line up with TRBD2. The CDR3 has 19 amino acids. Unmatched junction bases numbered 9, after V lost 2 bases and J lost 2 bases. The germline CDR1 and CDR2 sequences are SGDLS and YYNGEE. CDR3 sequence reads: CASSVGLAGGGGTYNEQFF. For the CDR3, the DNA is TGTGCCAGCAGCGTCGGACTAGCGGGAGGAGGAGGGACCTACAATGAGCAGTTCTTC.

This clonotype appeared many times. This chain uses TRBV7-2 with TRBJ1-2; D gene unclear. With 1 base removed from V and 0 bases from J, the gap between germline ends came to 9 bases. CDR3 size: 15 residues. Germline V CDR1 and CDR2: SGHTA, FQGNSA. CDR3 sequence (DNA): TGTGCCAGCAGCTTAGTAGCGGATACTAACTATGGCTACACCTTC. Protein product: CASSLVADTNYGYTF.

V is TRBV7-2 and J is TRBJ2-7; D is perhaps TRBD1 or TRBD2 (5 bases each). This CDR3 has 13 amino acids. Germline V gives CDR1 SGHTA, CDR2 FQGNSA. V gave up 1 base and J gave up 6 bases, with 10 bases separating them. DNA for the CDR3: TGTGCCAGCAGCTTAGAGAGGGGCCTCGAGCAGTACGTC. This encodes CASSLERGLEQYV.

This chain uses TRBV5-4 with TRBJ2-3; D is ambiguous. Germline V lookup: CDR1 SGHNT, CDR2 YYREEE (reference sequence). This CDR3 has 14 amino acids. The V and J ends lost 3 bases and 4 bases respectively, with 12 bases between them. Written as DNA, the CDR3 is TGTGCCAGCAGCTACCCGACTCGCCCAGATACGCAGTATTTT. As protein: CASSYPTRPDTQYF.

This chain connects TRBV10-3 to TRBJ2-1, with TRBD1 matching over 9 bases. The germline V gene encodes CDR1 ENHRY and CDR2 SYGVKD. The V segment lost 6 bases and the J segment 8 bases; nucleotides outside the gene matches: 8. This CDR3 is built from 14 residues. Here the CDR3 reads CAIRTGTGNDEQFF. CDR3 bases: TGTGCCATCAGAACCGGGACAGGGAACGATGAGCAGTTCTTC.

This clonotype was seen repeatedly, ten times or more. The chain is built from TRBV7-2 and TRBJ2-5; D may be TRBD2 (6 bases). The CDR3 consists of 15 residues. Germline values: CDR1 SGHTA, CDR2 FQGNSA. V was clipped by 2 bases and J by 5 bases, with 15 bases between them. The CDR3 bases are TGTGCCAGCAGCTTACAGGGCCCTGGAGGGGAGACCCAGTACTTC. Its translation: CASSLQGPGGETQYF.

The CDR3 loop is CASSLSGNIQYF. The CDR3 DNA reads TGTGCCAGCAGTTTAAGTGGAAACATTCAGTACTTC. The rearrangement joins TRBV28 to TRBJ2-4; D is undetermined. V lost 2 bases to trimming and J lost 6 bases, with 5 bases between them. The V gene's germline CDR1 is MDHEN and CDR2 SYDVKM. This CDR3 comprises 12 residues.

This clonotype has more than one count but fewer than ten. The CDR3: CASSQDVASGSLPSYNEQFF. The CDR3 nucleotides are TGTGCCAGCAGCCAAGATGTTGCTAGCGGGTCTCTCCCCTCCTACAATGAGCAGTTCTTC. The V and J genes are TRBV14 and TRBJ2-1; 8 bases fit TRBD2. Germline V gene sequence: CDR1 SGHDN, CDR2 FVKESK. Trimming took 0 bases from V and 0 from J; bases not matched to a gene: 13. CDR3 size: 20 residues.

This clonotype was detected only a few times. J is TRBJ2-7 and V is TRBV18; 11 bases fit TRBD1. CDR1 and CDR2 (germline): KGHSH, LQKENI. CDR3 size: 14 residues. Trimming removed 4 bases from V and 6 bases from J; junction bases left unmatched: 5. The CDR3 nucleotides are TGTGCCAGCTCACTGGGACAGGGGGGCCGCGAGCAGTACTTC. Translating gives CASSLGQGGREQYF.

This clonotype was detected a few times. The chain recombines TRBV4-2 with TRBJ1-2; 7 bases map to TRBD1. The germline gives CDR1 LGHNA, CDR2 YNFKEQ. The CDR3 sequence is 14 residues long. Unmatched junction bases numbered 8, after V lost 2 bases and J lost 8 bases. The CDR3: CASSQPTGRNGYTF. DNA for the CDR3: TGTGCCAGCAGCCAACCGACAGGGCGGAACGGCTACACCTTC.

This chain connects TRBV3-1 to TRBJ1-6; tentative D call: TRBD1 (5 bases). V lost 0 bases, J lost 6 bases, and 6 bases lay in between. CDR3 length equals 14 residues. Looked up from germline, CDR1 is LGHDT and CDR2 is YNNKEL (reference sequence). This chain's CDR3 is CASSQDRVNSPLHF. CDR3 nucleotide sequence: TGTGCCAGCAGCCAAGACAGGGTTAATTCACCCCTCCACTTT.

As DNA, the CDR3 is TGTGCCAGCAGCCCGCTAACGGGAGGGCCGGATGAGCAGTTCTTC. Translation gives CASSPLTGGPDEQFF. The chain links TRBV6-2 or TRBV6-3 to TRBJ2-1, with TRBD2 identical over 8 bases. The germline gives CDR1 MNHEY, CDR2 SVGEGT. Losses at the gene ends were 6 bases for V and 8 bases for J; bases not matched to a gene: 12. This CDR3 spans 15 amino acids.

Ten or more counts support this clonotype. The chain joins TRBV7-2 to TRBJ1-4, with D possibly TRBD1 on 6 matching bases. This CDR3 is 15 amino acids long. CDR1 and CDR2 from the germline V gene are SGHTA and FQGNSA. V lost 5 bases to trimming and J lost 4 bases, with 14 bases between them. The CDR3 coding sequence is TGTGCCAGCAGCGAGGGGGGGGAACGTAATGAAAAACTGTTTTTT. Amino acids: CASSEGGERNEKLFF.

This clonotype appeared many times. The chain recombines TRBV7-6 with TRBJ2-5; D unresolved. Trimming shortened V by 5 bases and J by 3 bases, and 7 bases separated the two germline ends. The germline CDR1 and CDR2 sequences are SGHVS and FNYEAQ. The CDR3 sequence is 12 residues long. The CDR3 nucleotides are TGTGCCAGCAGCACCGAGGAAGAGACCCAGTACTTC. Its protein product is CASSTEEETQYF.

This chain links TRBV29-1 with TRBJ2-5; tentative D call: TRBD2 (5 bases). The CDR3 is made up of 13 amino acids. Trimming shortened V by 1 base and J by 8 bases, and 14 bases separated the two germline ends. Germline CDR1 reads SQVTM; CDR2 reads ANQGSEA. Here the CDR3 reads CSVEGSRRETQYF. The CDR3 DNA reads as TGCAGCGTTGAAGGTAGCCGCCGGGAAACCCAGTACTTC.

V usage is TRBV7-9 and J usage is TRBJ2-7; D uncertain. The V gene lost 3 bases and the J gene lost 3 bases, with 12 bases spanning the gap. Germline values: CDR1 SEHNR, CDR2 FQNEAQ (reference sequence). This CDR3 comprises 14 residues. CDR3 sequence reads: CASSFGLELYEQYF. The CDR3 region has the DNA TGTGCCAGCAGCTTCGGTTTAGAACTCTACGAGCAGTACTTC.

This chain links TRBV20-1 with TRBJ2-1; 7 bases match TRBD2. J gave up 0 bases and V 6 bases, and 5 bases lay outside the gene matches. Germline V lookup: CDR1 DFQATT, CDR2 SNEGSKA (reference sequence). The CDR3 length is 14 residues. CDR3 in DNA: TGCAGTGCGACTACTAGCGCCTCCTACAATGAGCAGTTCTTC. This codes for CSATTSASYNEQFF.

V usage is TRBV5-1 and J usage is TRBJ1-2, with D possibly TRBD1 on 6 matching bases. The V end lost 5 bases, the J end lost 3 bases, and 29 bases lay between the germline ends. This CDR3 spans 19 amino acids. Germline CDR1 is SGHRS and CDR2 is YFSETQ. CDR3 nucleotides: TGCGCCAGCAGACCGGGGGGGCTAGGGACGCCGGACCCCTACTATGGCTACACCTTC. It codes for CASRPGGLGTPDPYYGYTF.

The chain carries TRBV5-1 and TRBJ2-3; D call uncertain. The CDR3 has 15 amino acids. Per the germline V gene, CDR1 is SGHRS and CDR2 is YFSETQ. V was cut by 4 bases and J by 0 bases, with 12 bases left in between. This chain's CDR3 is CASSMDVLSTDTQYF. The CDR3 coding sequence is TGCGCCAGCAGCATGGACGTCCTAAGCACAGATACGCAGTATTTT.

This clonotype was observed many times. J is TRBJ2-7 and V is TRBV12-3 or TRBV12-4; D call uncertain. Trimming removed 5 bases at V and 0 bases at J, with 11 bases between. There are 14 residues in the CDR3. In DNA, the CDR3 is TGTGCCAGCAGTCCCACGTCCAGCTCCTACGAGCAGTACGTC. Protein: CASSPTSSSYEQYV.

This sequence joins TRBV7-6 and TRBJ2-4; TRBD1 matches 8 bases. The CDR3 has 14 amino acids. Germline V CDR1 and CDR2: SGHVS, FNYEAQ. Trimming took 6 bases from V and 12 from J; bases not matched to a gene: 13. Here the CDR3 reads CASRPRTGFDSQYF. CDR3 nucleotide sequence: TGTGCCAGCAGACCACGGACAGGGTTCGACAGTCAGTACTTC. Full variable domain (remainder filled in from reference TRBV7-6 and TRBJ2-4): GAGVSQSPRYKVTKRGQDVALRCDPISGHVSLYWYRQALGQGPEFLTYFNYEAQQDKSGLPNDRFSAERPEGSISTLTIQRTEQRDSAMYRCASRPRTGFDSQYFGAGTRLSVL.

This clonotype has more than one count but fewer than ten. V usage is TRBV28 and J usage is TRBJ1-5; 7 bases are shared with TRBD1. Trimming took 6 bases from V and 0 from J; bases not matched to a gene: 14. From germline, CDR1 is MDHEN and CDR2 SYDVKM. This CDR3 is built from 18 residues. The CDR3 is CASSQYWGQSYSNQPQHF. The DNA for the CDR3 is TGTGCCAGCAGCCAATATTGGGGACAGTCGTATAGCAATCAGCCCCAGCATTTT.

This clonotype was seen more than once but under ten times. The chain has TRBV4-3 and TRBJ2-2, with unresolved D. Trimming removed 4 bases from V and 7 bases from J, with 19 bases in between. Germline V gene sequence: CDR1 LGHNA, CDR2 YSLEER. This CDR3 is 16 amino acids long. CDR3 amino acids: CASSRAGPLEVGELFF. CDR3 nucleotides: TGCGCCAGCAGCCGGGCCGGGCCCCTCGAGGTCGGGGAGCTGTTTTTT.

The V gene is TRBV19, the J gene TRBJ2-2, with TRBD2 matching over 9 bases. The CDR3 length is 15 residues. Germline V gene data show CDR1 as LNHDA and CDR2 as SQIVND (reference sequence). V shed 6 bases and J 4 bases; nucleotides not matched to a gene: 6. DNA for the CDR3: TGTGCCAGTAGCCAAATAGCGGGAGCCACCGGGGAGCTGTTTTTT. This translates into CASSQIAGATGELFF.

The chain is built from TRBV3-1 and TRBJ2-7, with 8 bases aligning to TRBD1. Germline V gene lookup returns CDR1 LGHDT and CDR2 YNNKEL (reference sequence). Germline trimming cut 3 bases from V and 7 bases from J; bases unmatched to any gene: 11. CDR3 size: 15 residues. Here the CDR3 DNA reads TGTGCCAGCAGCCACGGTGACAGGGGACCAAGGGAGCAGTACTTC. This translates into CASSHGDRGPREQYF.

This clonotype was picked up many times. The chain carries TRBV2 and TRBJ1-3; D remains ambiguous. The germline V gene has CDR1 SNHLY and CDR2 FYNNEI. Trimming left V 0 bases short and J 2 bases short, with 11 bases between. The CDR3 contains 16 residues. The CDR3 DNA follows: TGTGCCAGCAGTGAAGCGCGACCAGGCACTGGAAACACCATATATTTT. Encoded protein: CASSEARPGTGNTIYF.

This clonotype was counted between two and nine times. This chain joins TRBV20-1 and TRBJ2-3; D possibly corresponds to TRBD2 (5 bases). The germline V gene has CDR1 DFQATT and CDR2 SNEGSKA (reference sequence). Trimming took 6 bases from V and 1 from J, leaving 17 bases between them. This CDR3 region has 15 residues. This CDR3 reads CSAHPSPRGTDTQYF. The CDR3 DNA reads as TGCAGTGCCCACCCTTCCCCGCGGGGCACAGATACGCAGTATTTT.